This TCR beta chain stems from a study of T cells after yellow fever vaccination. TCRdb reprocessed the 5' RACE reads with MiXCR, giving one entry per CDR3 protein. The sample holds some 400,000 distinct CDR3 sequences; 6.2% are singletons and the top ten take approximately 15%. This clonotype was recorded many times. The CDR3 runs to 13 residues. V was pared by 9 bases and J by 4 bases, with 14 bases between. Germline CDR1 is KGHDR and CDR2 is SFDVKD. Specimen: PBMCs, collected 5 days after the yellow fever booster vaccination. The rearrangement joins TRBV24-1 to TRBJ1-2, with unresolved D. The sequence came from a man between 25 and 39 years old who received the YFV17D yellow fever vaccine. Here the CDR3 reads CATSGGPGYGYTF. The DNA for the CDR3 is TGTGCCACCTCGGGAGGGCCAGGCTATGGCTACACCTTC.